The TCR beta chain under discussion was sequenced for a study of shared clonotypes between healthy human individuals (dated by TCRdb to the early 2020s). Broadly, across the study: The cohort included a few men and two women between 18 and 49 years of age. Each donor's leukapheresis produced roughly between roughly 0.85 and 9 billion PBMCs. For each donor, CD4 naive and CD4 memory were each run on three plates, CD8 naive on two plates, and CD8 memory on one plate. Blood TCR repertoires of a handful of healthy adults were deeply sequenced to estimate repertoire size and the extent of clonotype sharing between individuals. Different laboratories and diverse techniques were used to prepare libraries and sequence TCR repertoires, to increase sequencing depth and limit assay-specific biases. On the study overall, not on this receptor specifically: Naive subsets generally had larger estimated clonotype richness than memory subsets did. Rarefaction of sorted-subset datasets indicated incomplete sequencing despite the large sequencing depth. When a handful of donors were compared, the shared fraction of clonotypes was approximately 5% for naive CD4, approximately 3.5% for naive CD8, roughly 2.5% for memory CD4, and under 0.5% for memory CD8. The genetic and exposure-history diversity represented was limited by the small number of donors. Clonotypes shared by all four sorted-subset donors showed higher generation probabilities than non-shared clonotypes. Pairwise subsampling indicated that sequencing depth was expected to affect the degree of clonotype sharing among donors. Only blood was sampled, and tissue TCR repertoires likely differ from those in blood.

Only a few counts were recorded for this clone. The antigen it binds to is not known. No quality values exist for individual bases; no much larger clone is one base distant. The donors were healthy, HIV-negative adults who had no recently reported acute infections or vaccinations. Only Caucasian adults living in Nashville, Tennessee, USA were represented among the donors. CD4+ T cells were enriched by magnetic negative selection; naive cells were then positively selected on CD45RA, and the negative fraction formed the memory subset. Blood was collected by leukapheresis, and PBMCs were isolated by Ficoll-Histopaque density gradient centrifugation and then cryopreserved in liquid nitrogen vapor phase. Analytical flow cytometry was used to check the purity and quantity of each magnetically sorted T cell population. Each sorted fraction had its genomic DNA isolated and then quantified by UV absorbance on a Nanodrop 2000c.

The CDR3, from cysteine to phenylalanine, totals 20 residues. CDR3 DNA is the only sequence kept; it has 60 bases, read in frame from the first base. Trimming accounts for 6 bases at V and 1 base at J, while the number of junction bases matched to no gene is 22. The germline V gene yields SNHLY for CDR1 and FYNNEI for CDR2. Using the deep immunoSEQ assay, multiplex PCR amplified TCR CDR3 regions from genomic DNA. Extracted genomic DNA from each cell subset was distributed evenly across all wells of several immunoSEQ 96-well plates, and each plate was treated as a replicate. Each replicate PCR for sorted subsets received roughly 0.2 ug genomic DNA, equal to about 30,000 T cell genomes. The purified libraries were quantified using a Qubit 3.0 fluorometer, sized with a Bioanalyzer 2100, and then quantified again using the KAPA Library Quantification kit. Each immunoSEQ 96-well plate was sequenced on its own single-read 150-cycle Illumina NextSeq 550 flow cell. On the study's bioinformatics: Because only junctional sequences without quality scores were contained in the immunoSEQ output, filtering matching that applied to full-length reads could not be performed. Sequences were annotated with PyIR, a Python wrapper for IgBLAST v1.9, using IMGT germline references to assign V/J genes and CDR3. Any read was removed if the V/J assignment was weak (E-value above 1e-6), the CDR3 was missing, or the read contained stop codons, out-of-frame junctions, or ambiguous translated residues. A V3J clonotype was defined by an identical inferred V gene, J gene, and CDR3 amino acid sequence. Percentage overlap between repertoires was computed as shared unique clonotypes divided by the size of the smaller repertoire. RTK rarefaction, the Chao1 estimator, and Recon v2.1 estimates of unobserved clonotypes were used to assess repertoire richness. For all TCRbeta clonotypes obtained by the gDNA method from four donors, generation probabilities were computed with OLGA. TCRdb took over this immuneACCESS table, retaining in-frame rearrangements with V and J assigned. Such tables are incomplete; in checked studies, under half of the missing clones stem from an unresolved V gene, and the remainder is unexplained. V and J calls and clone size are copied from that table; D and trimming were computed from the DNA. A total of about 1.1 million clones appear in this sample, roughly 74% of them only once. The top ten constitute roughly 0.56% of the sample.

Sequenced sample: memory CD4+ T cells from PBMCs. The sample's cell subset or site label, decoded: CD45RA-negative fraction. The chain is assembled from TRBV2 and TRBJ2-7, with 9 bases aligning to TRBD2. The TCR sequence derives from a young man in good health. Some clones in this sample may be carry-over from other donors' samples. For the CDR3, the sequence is CASRGELLPGLAVPSYEQYF. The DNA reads TGTGCCAGCAGAGGAGAATTGTTACCGGGACTAGCTGTCCCTTCCTACGAGCAGTACTTC.